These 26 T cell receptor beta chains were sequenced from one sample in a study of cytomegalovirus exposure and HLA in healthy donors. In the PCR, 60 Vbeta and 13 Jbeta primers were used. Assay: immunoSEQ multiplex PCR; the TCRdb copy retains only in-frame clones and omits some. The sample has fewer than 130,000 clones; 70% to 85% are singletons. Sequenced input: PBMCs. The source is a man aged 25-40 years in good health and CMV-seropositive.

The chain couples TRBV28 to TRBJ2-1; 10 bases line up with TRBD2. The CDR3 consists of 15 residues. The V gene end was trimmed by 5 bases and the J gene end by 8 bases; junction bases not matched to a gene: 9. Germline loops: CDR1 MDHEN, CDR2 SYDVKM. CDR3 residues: CASSLKRGGYHEQFF. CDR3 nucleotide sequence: TGTGCCAGCAGTCTTAAGCGGGGGGGCTATCATGAGCAGTTCTTC.

CDR3 in amino acids: CASSRTGNSTDTQYF. The DNA of the CDR3 is TGTGCCAGCAGCCGAACAGGGAATAGCACAGATACGCAGTATTTT. This chain uses TRBV14 with TRBJ2-3; D may be TRBD1 (6 bases). Germline CDR1 is SGHDN and CDR2 is FVKESK. This CDR3 is built from 15 residues. V dropped 4 bases and J dropped 0 bases, with 11 bases sitting between them.

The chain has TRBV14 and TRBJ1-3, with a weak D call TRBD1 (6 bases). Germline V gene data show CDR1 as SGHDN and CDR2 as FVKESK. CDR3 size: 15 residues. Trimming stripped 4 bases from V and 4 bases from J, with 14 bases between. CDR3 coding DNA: TGTGCCAGCAGCCCCCAAAGCGGACAGGGAAACACCATATATTTT. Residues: CASSPQSGQGNTIYF.

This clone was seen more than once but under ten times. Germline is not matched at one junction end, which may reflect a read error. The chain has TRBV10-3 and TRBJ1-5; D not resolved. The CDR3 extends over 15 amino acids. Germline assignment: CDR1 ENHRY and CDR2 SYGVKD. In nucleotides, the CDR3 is TGTGCCAGCAGTGATACAGACTATAGCAATCAGCCCCAGCATTTT. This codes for CASSDTDYSNQPQHF.

CDR3 residues: CASTTLAEGFQGTQYF. The CDR3 nucleotides are TGTGCCAGCACTACCCTCGCGGAGGGCTTCCAAGGTACGCAGTATTTT. The rearrangement joins TRBV27 to TRBJ2-3, with D perhaps TRBD2 (6 bases). Germline CDR1 reads MNHEY; CDR2 reads SMNVEV (reference sequence). This CDR3 has 16 residues. Trimming pared 7 bases from V and 8 bases from J, leaving 25 bases between.

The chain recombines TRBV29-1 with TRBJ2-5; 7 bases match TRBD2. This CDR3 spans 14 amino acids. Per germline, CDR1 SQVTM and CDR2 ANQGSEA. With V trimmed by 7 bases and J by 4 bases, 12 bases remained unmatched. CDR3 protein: CSAQWPAGSETQYF. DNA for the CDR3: TGCAGCGCCCAATGGCCAGCGGGGTCAGAGACCCAGTACTTC. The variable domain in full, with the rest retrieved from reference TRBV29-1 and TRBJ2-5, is SAVISQKPSRDICQRGTSLTIQCQVDSQVTMMFWYRQQPGQSLTLIATANQGSEATYESGFVIDKFPISRPNLTFSTLTVSNMSPEDSSIYLCSAQWPAGSETQYFGPGTRLLVL.

CDR3 region: CAISGGQLDEQFF. The CDR3 region has the DNA TGTGCCATCAGTGGGGGACAGTTGGATGAGCAGTTCTTC. The chain has TRBV10-3 and TRBJ2-1, with 7 bases aligning to TRBD1. Germline CDR1 ENHRY, CDR2 SYGVKD. The CDR3 is 13 amino acids. With V trimmed by 4 bases and J by 8 bases, 5 bases remained unmatched.

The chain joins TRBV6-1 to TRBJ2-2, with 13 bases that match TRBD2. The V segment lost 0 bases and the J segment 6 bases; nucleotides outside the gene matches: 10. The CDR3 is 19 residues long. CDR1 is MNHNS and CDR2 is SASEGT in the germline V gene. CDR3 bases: TGTGCCAGCAGTGAAGCGCGAACTAGCGGGGGGGCATCTCCCGGGGAGCTGTTTTTT. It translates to CASSEARTSGGASPGELFF.

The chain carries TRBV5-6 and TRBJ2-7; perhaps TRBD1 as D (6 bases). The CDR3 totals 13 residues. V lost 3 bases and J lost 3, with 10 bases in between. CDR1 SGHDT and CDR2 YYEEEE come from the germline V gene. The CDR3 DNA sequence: TGTGCCAGCAGCTCCGGGACACGCTACGAGCAGTACTTC. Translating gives CASSSGTRYEQYF.

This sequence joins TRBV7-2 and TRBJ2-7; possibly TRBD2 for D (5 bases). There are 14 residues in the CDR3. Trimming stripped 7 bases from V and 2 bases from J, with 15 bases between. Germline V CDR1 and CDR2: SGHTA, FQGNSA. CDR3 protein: CASTVTGMAYEQYF. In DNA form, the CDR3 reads TGTGCCAGCACTGTCACGGGAATGGCCTACGAGCAGTACTTC.

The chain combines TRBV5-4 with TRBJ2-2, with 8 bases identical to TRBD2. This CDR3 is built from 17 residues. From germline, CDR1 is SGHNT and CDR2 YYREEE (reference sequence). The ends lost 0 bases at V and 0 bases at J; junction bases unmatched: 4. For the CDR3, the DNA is TGTGCCAGCAGCTTGGATGTGGGACTAGCGAACACCGGGGAGCTGTTTTTT. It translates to CASSLDVGLANTGELFF.

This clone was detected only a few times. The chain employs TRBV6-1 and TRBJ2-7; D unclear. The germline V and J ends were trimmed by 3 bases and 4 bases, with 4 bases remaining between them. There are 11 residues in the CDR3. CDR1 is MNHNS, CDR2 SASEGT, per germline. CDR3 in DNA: TGTGCCAGCAGTGACCTGTACGAGCAGTACTTC. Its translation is CASSDLYEQYF.

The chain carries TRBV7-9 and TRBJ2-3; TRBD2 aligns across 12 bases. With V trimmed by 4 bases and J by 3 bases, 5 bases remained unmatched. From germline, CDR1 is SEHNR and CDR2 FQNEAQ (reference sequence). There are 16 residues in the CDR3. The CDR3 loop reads CASSSSGGAGTDTQYF. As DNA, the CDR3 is TGTGCCAGCAGCTCTAGCGGGGGGGCTGGGACAGATACGCAGTATTTT.

CDR3 bases: TGTGCCAGCAGCCCCAACGTGGGAGGTAACGGGGATGGGACCCAGTACTTC. Protein sequence: CASSPNVGGNGDGTQYF. The chain combines TRBV7-2 with TRBJ2-5, with D possibly matching TRBD2 (6 bases). The CDR3 spans 17 residues. Trimming removed 5 bases at V and 7 bases at J, with 26 bases between. Germline-derived CDR1 and CDR2 are SGHTA and FQGNSA.

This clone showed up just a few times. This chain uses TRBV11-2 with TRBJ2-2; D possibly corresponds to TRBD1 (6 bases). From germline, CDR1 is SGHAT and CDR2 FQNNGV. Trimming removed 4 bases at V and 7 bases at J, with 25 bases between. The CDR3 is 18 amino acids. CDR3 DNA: TGTGCCAGCAGCTCACCTGAAGGACAGAATATCTTAGGCGGGGAGCTGTTTTTT. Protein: CASSSPEGQNILGGELFF.

The CDR3 DNA reads as TGCGCCAGCAGCTTGGGCGCCTCTCTGGGAGGCACTGAAGCTTTCTTT. Its translation is CASSLGASLGGTEAFF. The gene calls are TRBV5-1 and TRBJ1-1, with no clear D. Trimming pared 0 bases from V and 4 bases from J, leaving 16 bases between. The CDR3 totals 16 residues. Germline values: CDR1 SGHRS, CDR2 YFSETQ. The full variable domain, completed using reference TRBV5-1 and TRBJ1-1, is KAGVTQTPRYLIKTRGQQVTLSCSPISGHRSVSWYQQTPGQGLQFLFEYFSETQRNKGNFPGRFSGRQFSNSRSEMNVSTLELGDSALYLCASSLGASLGGTEAFFGQGTRLTVV.

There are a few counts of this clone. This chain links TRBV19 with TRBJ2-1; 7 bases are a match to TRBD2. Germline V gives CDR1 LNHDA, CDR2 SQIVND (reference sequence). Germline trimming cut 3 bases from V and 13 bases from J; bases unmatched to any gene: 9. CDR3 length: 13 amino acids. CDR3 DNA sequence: TGTGCCAGTAGTATTATCCTAGCGGCTGAACAGTTCTTC. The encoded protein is CASSIILAAEQFF.

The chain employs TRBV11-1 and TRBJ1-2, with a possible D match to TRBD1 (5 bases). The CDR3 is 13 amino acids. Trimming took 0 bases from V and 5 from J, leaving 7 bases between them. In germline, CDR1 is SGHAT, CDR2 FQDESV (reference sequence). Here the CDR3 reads CASSLAGDYGYTF. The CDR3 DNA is TGTGCCAGCAGCTTAGCAGGGGATTATGGCTACACCTTC.

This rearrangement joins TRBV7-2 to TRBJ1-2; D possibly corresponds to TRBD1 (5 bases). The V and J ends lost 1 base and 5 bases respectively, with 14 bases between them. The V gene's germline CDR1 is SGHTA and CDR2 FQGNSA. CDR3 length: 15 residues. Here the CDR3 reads CASSLVVTDVYGYTF. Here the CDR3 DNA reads TGTGCCAGCAGCTTAGTAGTGACAGACGTTTATGGCTACACCTTC.

The chain's CDR3 is CASSLIGQGGTYEQYF. The CDR3 nucleotides read TGTGCCAGCAGCTTGATTGGACAGGGGGGAACCTACGAGCAGTACTTC. The V and J genes are TRBV5-6 and TRBJ2-7; 10 nucleotides line up with TRBD1. From germline, CDR1 is SGHDT and CDR2 YYEEEE. This CDR3 has 16 residues. V lost 1 base and J lost 2; bases outside the gene matches: 6. Variable domain in full (rest from reference TRBV5-6 and TRBJ2-7): DAGVTQSPTHLIKTRGQQVTLRCSPKSGHDTVSWYQQALGQGPQFIFQYYEEEERQRGNFPDRFSGHQFPNYSSELNVNALLLGDSALYLCASSLIGQGGTYEQYFGPGTRLTVT.

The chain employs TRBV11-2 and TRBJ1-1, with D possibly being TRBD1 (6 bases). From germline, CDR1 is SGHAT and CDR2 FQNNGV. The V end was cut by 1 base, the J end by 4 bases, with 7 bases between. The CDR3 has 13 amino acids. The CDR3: CASSLGTATEAFF. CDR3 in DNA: TGTGCCAGCAGCTTAGGGACAGCCACTGAAGCTTTCTTT. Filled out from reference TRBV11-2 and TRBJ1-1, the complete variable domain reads EAGVAQSPRYKIIEKRQSVAFWCNPISGHATLYWYQQILGQGPKLLIQFQNNGVVDDSQLPKDRFSAERLKGVDSTLKIQPAKLEDSAVYLCASSLGTATEAFFGQGTRLTVV.

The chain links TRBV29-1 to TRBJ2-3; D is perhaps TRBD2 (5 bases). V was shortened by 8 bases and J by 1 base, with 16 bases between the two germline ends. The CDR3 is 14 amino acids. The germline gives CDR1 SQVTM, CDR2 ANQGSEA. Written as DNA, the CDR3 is TGCAGCATGTGCCGGGATTCAGGCACAGATACGCAGTATTTT. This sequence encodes CSMCRDSGTDTQYF.

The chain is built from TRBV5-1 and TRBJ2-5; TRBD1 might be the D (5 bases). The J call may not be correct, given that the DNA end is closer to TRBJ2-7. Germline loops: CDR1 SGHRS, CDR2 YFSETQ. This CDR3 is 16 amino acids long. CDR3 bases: TGCGCCAGCAGCTTGGAGGGTGTAGGGGCTTCCTACGAGCAGTACTTC. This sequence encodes CASSLEGVGASYEQYF.

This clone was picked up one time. CDR3 sequence: CASSTGQGVYEQYF. The CDR3 DNA is TGCGCCAGCAGCACCGGACAGGGGGTCTACGAGCAGTACTTC. V gene TRBV5-1 combines with J gene TRBJ2-5; 10 nucleotides line up with TRBD1. The tail of the sequence fits TRBJ2-7 better, so the J call may be wrong. This CDR3 is 14 amino acids long. CDR1 and CDR2 (germline): SGHRS, YFSETQ.

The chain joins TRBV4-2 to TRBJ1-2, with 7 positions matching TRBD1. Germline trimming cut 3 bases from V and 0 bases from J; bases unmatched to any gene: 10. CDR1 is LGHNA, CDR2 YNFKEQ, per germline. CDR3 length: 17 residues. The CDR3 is CASSQEQGPTANYGYTF. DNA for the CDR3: TGTGCCAGCAGCCAGGAACAGGGGCCGACAGCTAACTATGGCTACACCTTC.

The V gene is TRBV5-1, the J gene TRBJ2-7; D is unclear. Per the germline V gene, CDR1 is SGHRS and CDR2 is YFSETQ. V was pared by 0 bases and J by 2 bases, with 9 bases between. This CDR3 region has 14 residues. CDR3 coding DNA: TGCGCCAGCAGCTTGGAAGCCACCGCCTACGAGCAGTACTTC. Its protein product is CASSLEATAYEQYF.